Shown below are 9 T cell receptor beta chains from a single sample sequenced in a study of graft-versus-host responses after intestinal transplantation. Clones were sequenced by immunoSEQ multiplex PCR, and TCRdb holds only the in-frame ones, with some missing. The data show over 100,000 clones, roughly 87% seen once. No antigens are known for them. The sequences come from unstimulated CD4+ T cells sorted from spleen or lymph node cells, collected before intestinal transplant. The receptors derive from a human donor who received an intestinal transplant.

There are a few counts of this clone. The chain carries TRBV6-1 and TRBJ2-7; D call uncertain. Germline lookup yields CDR1 MNHNS and CDR2 SASEGT. The V end was cut by 5 bases, the J end by 0 bases, with 8 bases between. The CDR3 has 13 amino acids. The CDR3 sequence: CASSISDSYEQYF. Written as DNA, the CDR3 is TGTGCCAGCAGTATAAGCGACTCCTACGAGCAGTACTTC.

V is TRBV29-1 and J is TRBJ2-2; 8 nucleotides align to TRBD1. CDR3 length equals 14 residues. V gave up 7 bases and J gave up 6 bases; unmatched junction bases: 10. Germline CDR1 reads SQVTM; CDR2 reads ANQGSEA. CDR3 DNA: TGCAGCGCGATAGGACAGGGAGGAGCCGGGGAGCTGTTTTTT. Its protein product is CSAIGQGGAGELFF.

The chain combines TRBV5-1 with TRBJ1-1; the D is unclear. This CDR3 comprises 14 residues. Germline assignment: CDR1 SGHRS and CDR2 YFSETQ. V lost 2 bases and J 4 bases, leaving 12 bases between the germline ends. The CDR3 nucleotides are TGCGCCAGCAGCTTCGGAGGACCGGTCACTGAAGCTTTCTTT. Encoded protein: CASSFGGPVTEAFF. The entire variable domain, with the rest obtained from reference TRBV5-1 and TRBJ1-1, is as follows: KAGVTQTPRYLIKTRGQQVTLSCSPISGHRSVSWYQQTPGQGLQFLFEYFSETQRNKGNFPGRFSGRQFSNSRSEMNVSTLELGDSALYLCASSFGGPVTEAFFGQGTRLTVV.

The chain employs TRBV19 and TRBJ2-6, with D tentatively TRBD2 (5 bases). The V gene's germline CDR1 is LNHDA and CDR2 SQIVND (reference sequence). V lost 3 bases and J 1 base, leaving 10 bases between the germline ends. The CDR3 is 16 residues long. CDR3 nucleotides: TGTGCCAGTAGTATTGGAGAGGGATCTGGGGCCAACGTCCTGACTTTC. Protein: CASSIGEGSGANVLTF.

CDR3 sequence (DNA): TGCGCCAGCAGCTTGGTCGGTTACAGTTTGAACACCGGGGAGCTGTTTTTT. As protein: CASSLVGYSLNTGELFF. This chain connects TRBV5-1 to TRBJ2-2; D not resolved. The CDR3 covers 17 residues. Trimming pared 0 bases from V and 1 base from J, leaving 13 bases between. Germline CDR1 reads SGHRS; CDR2 reads YFSETQ.

The chain combines TRBV19 with TRBJ2-3; tentatively, D is TRBD1 (6 bases). Germline-derived CDR1 and CDR2 are LNHDA and SQIVND (reference sequence). This CDR3 region has 15 residues. V was cut by 6 bases and J by 1 base, with 14 bases left in between. As DNA, the CDR3 is TGTGCCAGTAGCCTACAGGGTATACGCACAGATACGCAGTATTTT. Encoded protein: CASSLQGIRTDTQYF.

The V gene is TRBV19, the J gene TRBJ1-6; 12 bases agree with TRBD1. Looked up from germline, CDR1 is LNHDA and CDR2 is SQIVND (reference sequence). The CDR3 covers 16 residues. The V and J ends lost 11 bases and 7 bases, in that order; junction bases with no gene match: 12. CDR3 sequence (DNA): TGTGCCTCCACCCTGGGACAGGGGGCTTTCAATTCACCCCTCCACTTT. It encodes CASTLGQGAFNSPLHF.

This clone has just one count. The V gene is TRBV5-4, the J gene TRBJ1-2; a possible D gene is TRBD1 (6 bases). Trimming cost V 4 bases and J 7 bases, with 14 bases left between them. The V gene's germline CDR1 is SGHNT and CDR2 YYREEE (reference sequence). CDR3 length equals 13 residues. The CDR3 protein is CASSNTGFPGYTF. For the CDR3, the DNA is TGTGCCAGCAGCAACACAGGGTTTCCTGGCTACACCTTC.

This chain joins TRBV7-6 and TRBJ2-5; 7 bases map to TRBD1. The germline V gene encodes CDR1 SGHVS and CDR2 FNYEAQ. V trimming: 2 bases; J trimming: 13 bases; junction bases outside the gene matches: 4. CDR3 length: 11 amino acids. CDR3 nucleotide sequence: TGTGCCAGCAGCTTAACGACAGGGCTGTACTTC. The encoded protein is CASSLTTGLYF.